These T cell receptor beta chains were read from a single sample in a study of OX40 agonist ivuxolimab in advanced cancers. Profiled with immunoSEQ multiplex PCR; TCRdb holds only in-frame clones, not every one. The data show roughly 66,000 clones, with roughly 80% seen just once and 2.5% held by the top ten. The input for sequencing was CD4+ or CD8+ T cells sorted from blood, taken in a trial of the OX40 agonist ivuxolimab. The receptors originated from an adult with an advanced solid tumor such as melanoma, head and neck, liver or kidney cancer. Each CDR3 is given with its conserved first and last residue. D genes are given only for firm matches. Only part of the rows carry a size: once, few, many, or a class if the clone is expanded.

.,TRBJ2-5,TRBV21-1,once,TGTGCCAGCAGCACCGAAGACAGGTTGGAGACCCAGTACTTC,CASSTEDRLETQYF
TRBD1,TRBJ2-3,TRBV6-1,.,TGTGCCAGCAGTGAAGCAGGACAGGGCGCGGATGATACGCAGTATTTT,CASSEAGQGADDTQYF
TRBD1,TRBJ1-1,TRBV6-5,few,TGTGCCAGCAGTGATACAATCAGGGGGTTGGCTTTCTTT,CASSDTIRGLAFF
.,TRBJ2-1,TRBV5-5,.,TGTGCCAGCAGCTTGGCAAGGCTTGGGCAGTTCTTC,CASSLARLGQFF
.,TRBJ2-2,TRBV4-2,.,TGTGCCAGCAGCCAAGATCGGACCGGGGAGCTGTTTTTT,CASSQDRTGELFF
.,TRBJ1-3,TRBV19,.,TGTGCCAGTAGTCCGGACTCTGGAAACACCATATATTTT,CASSPDSGNTIYF
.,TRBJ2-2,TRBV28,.,TGTGCCAGCAGTTTATCGGCCGGGGAGCTGTTTTTT,CASSLSAGELFF
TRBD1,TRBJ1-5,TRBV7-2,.,TGTGCCAGCAGCCAGACAGGGGGCGCTGGCAATCAGCCCCAGCATTTT,CASSQTGGAGNQPQHF
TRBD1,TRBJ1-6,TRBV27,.,TGTGCCAGCAGGGAGGGGGCATCTCCTTCACCCCTCCACTTT,CASREGASPSPLHF
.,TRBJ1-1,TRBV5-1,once,TGCGCCAGCAGCTTGGTTCGACAGGCCGAAGCTTTCTTT,CASSLVRQAEAFF
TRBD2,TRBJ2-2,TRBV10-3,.,TGTGCCATCACGGCAACTAGCGGGAGTACCGGGGAGCTGTTTTTT,CAITATSGSTGELFF
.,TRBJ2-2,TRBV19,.,TGTGCCAGTAGTATAGATCGCAGCCAAACCGGGGAGCTGTTTTTT,CASSIDRSQTGELFF
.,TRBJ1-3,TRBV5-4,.,TGTGCCAGCAGCTTATTCGGAGGTTATGCCGGAAACACCATATATTTT,CASSLFGGYAGNTIYF
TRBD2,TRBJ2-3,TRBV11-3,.,TGTGCCAGCAGCCAAAATCGGCTAGCGGGAGTTACAGATACGCAGTATTTT,CASSQNRLAGVTDTQYF
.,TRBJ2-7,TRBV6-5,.,TGTGCCAGCAGTTATTCGGTTAACTCCTACGAGCAGTACTTC,CASSYSVNSYEQYF
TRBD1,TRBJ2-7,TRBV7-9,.,TGTGCCAGCAGCCCCCGGACAGGTTTCAACGAGCAGTACTTC,CASSPRTGFNEQYF
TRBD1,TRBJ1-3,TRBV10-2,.,TGCGCCAGCAGTGAGACAGGGGGCGCGGTGGGCGGATATTTT,CASSETGGAVGGYF
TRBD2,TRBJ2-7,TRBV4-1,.,TGCGCCAGCAGCCAAGAACTAGCGGGAGGACGGGAGCAGTACTTC,CASSQELAGGREQYF
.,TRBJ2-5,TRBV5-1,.,TGCGCCAGCAGCTTGGCAAGCGGGCCGCGAGAGACCCAGTACTTC,CASSLASGPRETQYF
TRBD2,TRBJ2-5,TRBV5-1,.,TGCGCCAGCAGCCCCCGGACTAGCGGGAGGGCCCTCGAGACCCAGTACTTC,CASSPRTSGRALETQYF
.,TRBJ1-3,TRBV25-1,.,TGTGCCAGCAGTGGACAGAACTCTGGAAACACCATATATTTT,CASSGQNSGNTIYF
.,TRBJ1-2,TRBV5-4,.,TGTGCCAGCAGCTTGGACCCTAGGGGGGGTAATGGCTACACCTTC,CASSLDPRGGNGYTF
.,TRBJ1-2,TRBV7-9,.,TGTGCCAGCAGCTTAGGCGGGCAGGGGCGAGGCTACACCTTC,CASSLGGQGRGYTF
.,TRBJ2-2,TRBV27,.,TGTGCCAGCAGTTTTTCGGGGTTCGGGGCCGGGGAGCTGTTTTTT,CASSFSGFGAGELFF
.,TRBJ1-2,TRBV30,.,TGTGCCTTAACCCGAGGGACGACCTATGGCTACACCTTC,CALTRGTTYGYTF
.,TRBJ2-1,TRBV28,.,TGTGCCAGCAGTTTATTTCCCCAGAACAATGAGCAGTTCTTC,CASSLFPQNNEQFF
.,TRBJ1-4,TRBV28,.,TGTGCCGTTGTCGGGGCTAATGAAAAACTGTTTTTT,CAVVGANEKLFF
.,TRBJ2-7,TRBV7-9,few,TGTGCCAGCAGTCCTCGAGGTCTGGGGGGAGAGCAGTACTTC,CASSPRGLGGEQYF
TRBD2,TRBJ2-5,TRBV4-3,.,TGCGCCAGCAGCCCTGAGGGAGGGAAAGAGACCCAGTACTTC,CASSPEGGKETQYF
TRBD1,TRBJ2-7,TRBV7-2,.,TGTGCCAGCAGCTCGACAGGGTCCGGGCAGTACTTC,CASSSTGSGQYF
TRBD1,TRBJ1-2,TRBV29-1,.,TGCAGCGTTGGAGGGTTGGGACAGGGGGCGAACCCTAACTATGGCTACACCTTC,CSVGGLGQGANPNYGYTF
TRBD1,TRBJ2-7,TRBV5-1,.,TGCGCCAGCAGCTTTGGGTCCCGGGACAGGGGTTCCGAGCAGTACTTC,CASSFGSRDRGSEQYF
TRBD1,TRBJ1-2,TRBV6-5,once,TGTGCCAGCAGTTATGACCATAACAGGGGAAACTATGGCTACACCTTC,CASSYDHNRGNYGYTF
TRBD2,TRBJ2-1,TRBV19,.,TGTGCCAGTAGTATTCCTAGGACTAGCGAATACAATGAGCAGTTCTTC,CASSIPRTSEYNEQFF
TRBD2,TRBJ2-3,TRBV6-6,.,TGTGCCAGCAACCCCCTAGCGGGAGGCACAGATACGCAGTATTTT,CASNPLAGGTDTQYF
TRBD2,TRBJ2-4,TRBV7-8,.,TGTGCCAGCAGCCCCCGTTTGGCGGGAGGGTATAGCCGAAACATTCAGTACTTC,CASSPRLAGGYSRNIQYF
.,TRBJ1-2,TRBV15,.,TGTGCCACCAGCAGAGAATTATTTAACTATGGCTACACCTTC,CATSRELFNYGYTF
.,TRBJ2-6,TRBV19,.,TGTGCCAGTAGTCCCCGATCTGGGGCCAACGTCCTGACTTTC,CASSPRSGANVLTF
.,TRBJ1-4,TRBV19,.,TGTGCCAGCCAAATAGCGGGGGGGGATAATGAAAAACTGTTTTTT,CASQIAGGDNEKLFF